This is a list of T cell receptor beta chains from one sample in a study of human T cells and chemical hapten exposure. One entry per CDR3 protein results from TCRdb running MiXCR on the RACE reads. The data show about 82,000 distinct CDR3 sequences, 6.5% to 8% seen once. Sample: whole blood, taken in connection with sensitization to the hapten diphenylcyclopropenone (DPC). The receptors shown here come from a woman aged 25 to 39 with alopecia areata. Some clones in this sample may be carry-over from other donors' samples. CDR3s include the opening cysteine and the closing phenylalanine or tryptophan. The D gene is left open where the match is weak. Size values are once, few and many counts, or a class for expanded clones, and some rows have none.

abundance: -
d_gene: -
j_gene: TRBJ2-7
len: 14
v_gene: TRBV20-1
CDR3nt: TGCAGTGCTAGAGATGTGAGCAGACTCTACGAGCAGTACTTC
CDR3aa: CSARDVSRLYEQYF

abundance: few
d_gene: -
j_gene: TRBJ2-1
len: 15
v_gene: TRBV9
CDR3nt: TGTGCCAGCAGCGTAGACGGGGTAGGCTACAATGAGCAGTTCTTC
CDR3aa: CASSVDGVGYNEQFF

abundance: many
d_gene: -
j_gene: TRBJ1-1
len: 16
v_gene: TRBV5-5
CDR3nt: TGTGCCAGCAGCTCCCGAAGGACCCCCCTGAACACTGAAGCTTTCTTT
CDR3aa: CASSSRRTPLNTEAFF

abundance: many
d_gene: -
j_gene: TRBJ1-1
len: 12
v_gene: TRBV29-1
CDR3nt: TGCAGCGTGTTTCGGGCTGGGGCTGAAGCTTTCTTT
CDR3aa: CSVFRAGAEAFF

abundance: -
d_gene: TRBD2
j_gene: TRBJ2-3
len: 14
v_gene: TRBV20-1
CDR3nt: TGCAGTGCTAGCTTGGGGGGGACTACAGATACGCAGTATTTT
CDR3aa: CSASLGGTTDTQYF

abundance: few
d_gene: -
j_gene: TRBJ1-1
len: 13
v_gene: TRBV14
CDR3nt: TGTGCCAGCAGCCAACGCCCGGTTACTGAAGCTTTCTTT
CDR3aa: CASSQRPVTEAFF

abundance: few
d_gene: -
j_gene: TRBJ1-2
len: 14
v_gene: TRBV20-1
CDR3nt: TGCAGTGCTAGAGGGACGGCCCTTAACTATGGCTACACCTTC
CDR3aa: CSARGTALNYGYTF

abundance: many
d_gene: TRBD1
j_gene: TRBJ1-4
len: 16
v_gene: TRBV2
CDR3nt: TGTGCCAGCAGTGAACGAGTGGGGACAGGGATTGAAAAACTGTTTTTT
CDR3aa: CASSERVGTGIEKLFF

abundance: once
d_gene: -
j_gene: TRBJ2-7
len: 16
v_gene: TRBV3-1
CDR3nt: TGTGCCAGCAGCCAAGATAGGTTCAGTGAGACCTACGAGCAGTACTTC
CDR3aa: CASSQDRFSETYEQYF

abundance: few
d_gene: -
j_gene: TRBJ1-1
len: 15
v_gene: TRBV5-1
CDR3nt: TGCGCCAGCAGCTTATCACGGACAGCGAACACTGAAGCTTTCTTT
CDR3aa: CASSLSRTANTEAFF

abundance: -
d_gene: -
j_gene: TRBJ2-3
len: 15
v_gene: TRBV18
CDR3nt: TGTGCCAGCTCACCTGACAGGAGAAGCACAGATACGCAGTATTTT
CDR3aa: CASSPDRRSTDTQYF

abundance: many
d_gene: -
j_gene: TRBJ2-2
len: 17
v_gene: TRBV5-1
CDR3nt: TGCGCCAGCAGCTCACTCCCAGGACAAGGGCGAACCGGGGAGCTGTTTTTT
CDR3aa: CASSSLPGQGRTGELFF

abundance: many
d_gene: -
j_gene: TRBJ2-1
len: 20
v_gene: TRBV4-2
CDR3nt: TGTGCCAGCAGCCGTGACGGACCTAGGCTGTTGAGCGGGCAATACAATGAGCAGTTCTTC
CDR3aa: CASSRDGPRLLSGQYNEQFF

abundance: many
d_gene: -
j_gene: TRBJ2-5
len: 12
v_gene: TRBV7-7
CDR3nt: TGTGCCAGCAGCTTACTAGGACAGACCCAGTACTTC
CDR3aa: CASSLLGQTQYF

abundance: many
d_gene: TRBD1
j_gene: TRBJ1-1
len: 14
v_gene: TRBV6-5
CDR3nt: TGTGCCAGCAGCCTACAGGGGGCAGGCACTGAAGCTTTCTTT
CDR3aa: CASSLQGAGTEAFF

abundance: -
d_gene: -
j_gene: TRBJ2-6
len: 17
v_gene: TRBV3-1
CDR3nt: TGTGCCAGCAGCCAAGACGGCGCAAGCTCTGGGGCCAACGTCCTGACTTTC
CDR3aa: CASSQDGASSGANVLTF

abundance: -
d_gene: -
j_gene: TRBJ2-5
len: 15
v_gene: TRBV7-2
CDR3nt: TGTGCCAGCAGCCCCTCTCCCGGGGTAAGAGAGACCCAGTACTTC
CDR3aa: CASSPSPGVRETQYF

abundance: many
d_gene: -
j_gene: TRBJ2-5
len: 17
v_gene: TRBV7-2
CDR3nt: TGTGCCAGCAGCTTAGCAGGCTGGGGGCGGGGGCAAGAGACCCAGTACTTC
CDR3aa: CASSLAGWGRGQETQYF

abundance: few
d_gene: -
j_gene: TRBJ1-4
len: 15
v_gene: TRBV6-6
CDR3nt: TGTGCCAGCGCGCAACCACAGGGACGGGTTGAAAAACTGTTTTTT
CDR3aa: CASAQPQGRVEKLFF

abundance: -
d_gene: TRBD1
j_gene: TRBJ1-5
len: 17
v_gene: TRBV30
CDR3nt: TGTGCCTGCGAACAGGGGGCGACGGCCGGTGGCAATCAGCCCCAGCATTTT
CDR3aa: CACEQGATAGGNQPQHF

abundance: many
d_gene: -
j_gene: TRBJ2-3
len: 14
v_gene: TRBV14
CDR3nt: TGTGCCAGCAGCCAAGTTCGGACTCCGGATACGCAGTATTTT
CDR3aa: CASSQVRTPDTQYF

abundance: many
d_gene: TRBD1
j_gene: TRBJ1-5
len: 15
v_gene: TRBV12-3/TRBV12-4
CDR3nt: TGTGCCAGCAGTTTGGGACAGGGGGCCTTTCAGCCCCAGCATTTT
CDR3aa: CASSLGQGAFQPQHF

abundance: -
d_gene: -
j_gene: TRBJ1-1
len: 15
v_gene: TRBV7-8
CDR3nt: TGTGCCAGCAGCCCAAGAACCGGGACCGCGCTTGAAGCTTTCTTT
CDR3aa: CASSPRTGTALEAFF

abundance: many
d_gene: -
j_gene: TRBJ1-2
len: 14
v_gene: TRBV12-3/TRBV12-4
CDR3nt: TGTGCCACCAAATCTGGGGTAACTAACTATGGCTACACCTTC
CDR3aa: CATKSGVTNYGYTF

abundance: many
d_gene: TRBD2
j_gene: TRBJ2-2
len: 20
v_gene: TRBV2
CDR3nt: TGTGCCAGCAGTGAAGCAGCGGGACTAGCGGGGGGGCACGTGGCCGGGGAGCTGTTTTTT
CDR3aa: CASSEAAGLAGGHVAGELFF

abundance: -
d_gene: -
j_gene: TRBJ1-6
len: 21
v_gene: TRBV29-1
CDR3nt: TGCAGCGTTGAAATCTATTCACCCCGCGGGCCGCAACCCCCCTATAATTCACCCCTCCACTTT
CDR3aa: CSVEIYSPRGPQPPYNSPLHF

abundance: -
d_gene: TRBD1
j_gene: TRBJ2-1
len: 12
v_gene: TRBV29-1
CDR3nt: TGCAGCGTTGTAGGTGAGGGGGCTGAGCAGTTCTTC
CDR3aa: CSVVGEGAEQFF

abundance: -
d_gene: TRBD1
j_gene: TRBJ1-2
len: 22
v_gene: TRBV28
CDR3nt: TGTGCCAGCAGTTCCCGGTGGGGAACCCGGGACAGGGGGCGGAAGGGCGACCATGGCTACACCTTC
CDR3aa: CASSSRWGTRDRGRKGDHGYTF

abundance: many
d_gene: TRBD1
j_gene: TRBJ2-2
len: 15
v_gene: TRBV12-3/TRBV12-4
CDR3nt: TGTGCCAGCAGGGGGGACAGGGGGCAGCCCGGGGAGCTGTTTTTT
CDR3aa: CASRGDRGQPGELFF

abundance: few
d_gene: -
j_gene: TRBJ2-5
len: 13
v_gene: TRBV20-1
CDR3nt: TGCAGTGCTAGAGATTTGCACCCAGAGACCCAGTACTTC
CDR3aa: CSARDLHPETQYF

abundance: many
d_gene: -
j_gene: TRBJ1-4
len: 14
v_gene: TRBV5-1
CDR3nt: TGCGCCAGCAGCTTGGGGACAGCGACTGAAAAACTGTTTTTT
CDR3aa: CASSLGTATEKLFF

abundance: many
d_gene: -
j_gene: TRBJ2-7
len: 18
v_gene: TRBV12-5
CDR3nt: TGTGCTAGTGGTTCTGCGCCGCTGTGGAGTTTAACCTCCTACGAGCAGTACTTC
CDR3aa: CASGSAPLWSLTSYEQYF

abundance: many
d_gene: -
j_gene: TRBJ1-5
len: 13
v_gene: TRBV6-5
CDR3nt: TGTGCCAGCAGTTCAGGAGCCCATCAGCCCCAGCATTTT
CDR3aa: CASSSGAHQPQHF

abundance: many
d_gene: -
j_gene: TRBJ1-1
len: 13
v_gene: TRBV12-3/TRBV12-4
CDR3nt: TGTGCCAGCAGCTCACCAGGACTTACTGAAGCTTTCTTT
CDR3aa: CASSSPGLTEAFF

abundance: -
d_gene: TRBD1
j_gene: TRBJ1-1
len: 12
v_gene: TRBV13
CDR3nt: TGTGCCAGCAGCCTGTCAGGGGGTGAATCTTTCTTT
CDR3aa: CASSLSGGESFF

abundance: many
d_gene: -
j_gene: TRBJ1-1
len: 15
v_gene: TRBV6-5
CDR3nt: TGTGCCAGCAGTTACTCTGGGGGCGTCGTCACTGAAGCTTTCTTT
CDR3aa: CASSYSGGVVTEAFF

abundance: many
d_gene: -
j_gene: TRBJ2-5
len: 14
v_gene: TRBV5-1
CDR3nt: TGCGCCAGCAGCTTAGGACGGTCGTCAGAGACCCAGTACTTC
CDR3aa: CASSLGRSSETQYF

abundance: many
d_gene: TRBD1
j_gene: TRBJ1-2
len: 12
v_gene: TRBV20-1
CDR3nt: TGCAGTGCTGTGGGACAGGCCTATGGCTACACCTTC
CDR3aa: CSAVGQAYGYTF

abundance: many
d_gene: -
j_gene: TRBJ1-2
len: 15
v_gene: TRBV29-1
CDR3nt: TGCAGCGTTGAGTCGGCCTCCTACCAATCCTATGGCTACACCTTC
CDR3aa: CSVESASYQSYGYTF

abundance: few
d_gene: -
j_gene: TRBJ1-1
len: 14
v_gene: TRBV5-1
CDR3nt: TGCGCCAGCAGCGGAACGACAGTGAACACTGAAGCTTTCTTT
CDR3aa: CASSGTTVNTEAFF

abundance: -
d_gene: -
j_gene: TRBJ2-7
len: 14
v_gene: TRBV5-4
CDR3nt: TGTGCCAGCAGCTTGGGCCACGGGATCTACGAGCAGTACTTC
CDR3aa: CASSLGHGIYEQYF

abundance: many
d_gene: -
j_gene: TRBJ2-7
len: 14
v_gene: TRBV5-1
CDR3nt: TGCGCCAGCAGCCCCTCCGGGGGATACTACGAGCAGTACTTC
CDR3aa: CASSPSGGYYEQYF

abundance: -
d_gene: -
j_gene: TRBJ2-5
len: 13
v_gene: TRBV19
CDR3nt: TGTGCCAGTAGATCCTCCCAGGGAGAGACCCAGTACTTC
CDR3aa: CASRSSQGETQYF

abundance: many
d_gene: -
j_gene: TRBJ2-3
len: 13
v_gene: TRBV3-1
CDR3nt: TGTGCCAGCACCCCCAGGGTCACAGATACGCAGTATTTT
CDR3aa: CASTPRVTDTQYF

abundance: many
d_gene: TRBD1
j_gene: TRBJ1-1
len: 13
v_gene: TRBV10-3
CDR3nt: TGTGCCATCAGGACAGGGTGGGACACTGAAGCTTTCTTT
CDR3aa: CAIRTGWDTEAFF